This T cell receptor beta chain came from a study of T-cell reconstitution after alpha-beta-depleted transplantation in children. Construction of the TCRbeta library involved unique molecular identifiers. TCRdb re-called the PCR reads through MiXCR, storing one row per CDR3 protein. The sample contains under 300,000 distinct CDR3 sequences, around 10% of which appear only once. Study-wide findings and caveats: Day-60 TCRbeta diversity that was high in some patients was derived from surviving recipient T cells and thymic progenitors. Approximately two months post-transplant, alpha-beta T cells reportedly originated from several hundred expanded graft clones.

As regards this clonotype: Its antigen is undetermined.

Trimming pared 4 bases from V and 9 bases from J, leaving 13 bases between. The germline V gene encodes CDR1 SGHNT and CDR2 YENEEA. There are 13 residues in the CDR3. The sample consisted of peripheral blood, taken 180 days after TCRalphabeta/CD19-depleted stem cell transplant. The chain employs TRBV11-3 and TRBJ2-1; TRBD1 is a possible D gene (6 bases). The TCR originated in a male patient aged 2-10 years who had a stem cell transplant for chronic granulomatous disease, so the T cells may come from the graft donor. The CDR3 region has the DNA TGTGCCAGCAGCTCCACAGGGATTACTGAGCAGTTCTTC. Residues: CASSSTGITEQFF.